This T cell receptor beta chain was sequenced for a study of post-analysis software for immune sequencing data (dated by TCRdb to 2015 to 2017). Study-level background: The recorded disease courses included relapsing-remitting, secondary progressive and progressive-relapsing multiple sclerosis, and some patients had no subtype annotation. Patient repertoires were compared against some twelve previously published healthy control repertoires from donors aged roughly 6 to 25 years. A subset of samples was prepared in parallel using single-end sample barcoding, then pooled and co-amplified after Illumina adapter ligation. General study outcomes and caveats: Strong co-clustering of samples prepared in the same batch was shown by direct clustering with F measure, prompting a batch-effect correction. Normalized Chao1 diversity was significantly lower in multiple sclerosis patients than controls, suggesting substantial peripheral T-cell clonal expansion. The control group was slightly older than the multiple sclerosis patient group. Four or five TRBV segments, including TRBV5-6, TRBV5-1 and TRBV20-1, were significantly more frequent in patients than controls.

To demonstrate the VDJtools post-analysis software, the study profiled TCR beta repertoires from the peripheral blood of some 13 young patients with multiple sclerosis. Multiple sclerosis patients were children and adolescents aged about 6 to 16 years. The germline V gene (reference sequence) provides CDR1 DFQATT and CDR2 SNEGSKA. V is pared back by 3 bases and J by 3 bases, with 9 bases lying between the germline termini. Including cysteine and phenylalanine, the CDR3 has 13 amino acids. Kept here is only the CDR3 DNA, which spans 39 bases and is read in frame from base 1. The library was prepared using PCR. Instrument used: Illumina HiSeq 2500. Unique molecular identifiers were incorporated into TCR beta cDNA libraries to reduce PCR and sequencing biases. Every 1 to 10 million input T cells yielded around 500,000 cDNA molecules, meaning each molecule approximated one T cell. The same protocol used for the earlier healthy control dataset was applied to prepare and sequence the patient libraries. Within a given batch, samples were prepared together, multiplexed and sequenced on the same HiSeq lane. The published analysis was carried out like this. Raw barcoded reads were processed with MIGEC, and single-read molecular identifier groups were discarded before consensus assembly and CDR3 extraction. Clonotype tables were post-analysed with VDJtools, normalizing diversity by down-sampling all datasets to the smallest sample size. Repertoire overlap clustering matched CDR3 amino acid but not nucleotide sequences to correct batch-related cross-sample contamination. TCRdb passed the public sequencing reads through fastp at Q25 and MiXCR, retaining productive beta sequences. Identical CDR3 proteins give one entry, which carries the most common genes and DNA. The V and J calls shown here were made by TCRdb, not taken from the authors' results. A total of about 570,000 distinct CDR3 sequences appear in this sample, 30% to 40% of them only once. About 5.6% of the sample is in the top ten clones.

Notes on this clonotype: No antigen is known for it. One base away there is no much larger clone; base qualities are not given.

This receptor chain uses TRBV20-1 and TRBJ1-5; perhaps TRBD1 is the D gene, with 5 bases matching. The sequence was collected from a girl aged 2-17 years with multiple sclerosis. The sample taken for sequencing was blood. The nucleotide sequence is TGCAGTGCTAGCGGGGGTGTCAATCAGCCCCAGCATTTT. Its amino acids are CSASGGVNQPQHF.